This T cell receptor (beta chain) was recovered during a study of identical twins. Using its own MiXCR run on the 5' RACE reads, TCRdb lists one record per CDR3 protein. In the table there are more than 600,000 distinct CDR3 sequences, around a sixth of which are singletons. Germline CDR1 SGHRS, CDR2 YFSETQ. This CDR3 has 14 amino acids. The V and J ends lost 4 bases and 4 bases, in that order; junction bases with no gene match: 7. These data were likewise used in another study, on T cells expressing NK-cell markers.

The J gene is TRBJ1-1, the V gene TRBV5-1, with 7 bases aligning to TRBD1. The sequenced sample was PBMCs. The clonotype originates from a woman aged 18-29 years in good health. This CDR3 reads CASSSRQGFTEAFF. The CDR3, as DNA: TGCGCCAGCAGCAGCAGACAGGGTTTCACTGAAGCTTTCTTT.